Shown below are 30 T cell receptor beta chains from a single sample sequenced in a study of cytomegalovirus exposure and HLA in healthy donors. Vbeta (60) and Jbeta (13) primers were used in the PCR. Assay used: immunoSEQ multiplex PCR; TCRdb lists only in-frame clones, some missing. The sample includes 150,000 to 200,000 clones, about four fifths of them seen just once. Material for sequencing was PBMCs. Receptors originate from a woman between 25 and 40 years old in good health and CMV-seropositive.

The sample holds a few counts of this clone. The chain links TRBV29-1 to TRBJ2-5, with TRBD1 matching over 8 bases. The junction had 9 bases not matched to a gene; V was cut back by 3 bases and J by 9 bases. The germline V gene has CDR1 SQVTM and CDR2 ANQGSEA. The CDR3 totals 13 residues. The CDR3 spells CSVDRGQVGSQYF. The CDR3 region has the DNA TGCAGCGTTGACCGGGGACAGGTAGGGTCCCAGTACTTC.

The rearrangement joins TRBV19 to TRBJ2-3; 8 bases map to TRBD1. CDR1 and CDR2 (germline): LNHDA, SQIVND (reference sequence). The CDR3 extends over 14 amino acids. Unmatched junction bases numbered 7, after V lost 3 bases and J lost 8 bases. The CDR3 DNA sequence: TGTGCCAGTAGTATGCGCGGACAGGGTCGTACGCAGTATTTT. Protein product: CASSMRGQGRTQYF.

V and J are TRBV27 and TRBJ2-1; TRBD2 matches at 14 bases. The junction had 6 bases not matched to a gene; V was cut back by 5 bases and J by 12 bases. The CDR3 has 14 amino acids. Looked up from germline, CDR1 is MNHEY and CDR2 is SMNVEV (reference sequence). The CDR3 here is CASSPGTSGSGQFF. The CDR3 DNA reads as TGTGCCAGCAGTCCAGGGACTAGCGGGAGTGGGCAGTTCTTC.

The chain is built from TRBV7-2 and TRBJ2-7; D call uncertain. Trimming took 2 bases from V and 4 from J, leaving 3 bases between them. Germline V gene sequence: CDR1 SGHTA, CDR2 FQGNSA. The CDR3 loop spans 11 amino acids. The CDR3 is CASSLLYEQYF. The DNA for the CDR3 is TGTGCCAGCAGCTTACTTTACGAGCAGTACTTC.

This clone came up a few times. The chain joins TRBV5-1 to TRBJ2-1; 9 bases are a match to TRBD1. Germline V lookup: CDR1 SGHRS, CDR2 YFSETQ. The CDR3 contains 15 residues. The junction had 6 bases not matched to a gene; V was cut back by 1 base and J by 7 bases. In DNA form, the CDR3 reads TGCGCCAGCAGCTTGCTGACAGGGGGGCCTAATGAGCAGTTCTTC. Its translation: CASSLLTGGPNEQFF.

The rearrangement joins TRBV7-2 to TRBJ2-2; 13 nucleotides match TRBD2. The germline V gene has CDR1 SGHTA and CDR2 FQGNSA. The CDR3 is 18 amino acids. V trimming: 3 bases; J trimming: 2 bases; junction bases outside the gene matches: 6. The CDR3 sequence is CASSFTRLAGGNTGELFF. For the CDR3, the DNA is TGTGCCAGCAGCTTCACTCGACTAGCGGGGGGAAACACCGGGGAGCTGTTTTTT.

The chain is built from TRBV5-1 and TRBJ1-1, with a tentative D call TRBD1 (5 bases). Germline assignment: CDR1 SGHRS and CDR2 YFSETQ. CDR3 size: 16 residues. Trimming removed 6 bases at V and 6 bases at J, with 24 bases between. Here the CDR3 reads CASTRGQGGGVAEAFF. In DNA, the CDR3 is TGCGCCAGCACCCGAGGACAAGGCGGGGGAGTCGCTGAAGCTTTCTTT. The variable domain in full, completed from reference TRBV5-1 and TRBJ1-1, reads KAGVTQTPRYLIKTRGQQVTLSCSPISGHRSVSWYQQTPGQGLQFLFEYFSETQRNKGNFPGRFSGRQFSNSRSEMNVSTLELGDSALYLCASTRGQGGGVAEAFFGQGTRLTVV.

On this clone itself: This same CDR3 is encoded by further DNA sequences in the sample. This rearrangement joins TRBV5-1 to TRBJ1-1, with no clear D. This CDR3 is built from 14 residues. Trimming removed 2 bases at V and 1 base at J, with 9 bases between. CDR1 is SGHRS and CDR2 is YFSETQ in the germline V gene. This chain's CDR3 is CASSLDGENTEAFF. CDR3 nucleotide sequence: TGCGCCAGCAGCTTAGACGGAGAGAACACTGAAGCTTTCTTT.

CDR3 nucleotide sequence: TGTGCCAGCAAGGGGACAGGCTTATTTGGCTACACCTTC. It codes for CASKGTGLFGYTF. This rearrangement joins TRBV6-5 to TRBJ1-2, with TRBD1 matching 8 bases. Germline-derived CDR1 and CDR2 are MNHEY and SVGAGI. The length of the CDR3 is 13 residues. With 7 bases clipped from V and 7 bases from J, the junction kept 8 bases outside the gene matches.

The chain combines TRBV7-9 with TRBJ1-2, with TRBD1 as a possible D gene (6 bases). Trimming removed 4 bases from V and 4 bases from J, with 19 bases in between. Germline assignment: CDR1 SEHNR and CDR2 FQNEAQ (reference sequence). This CDR3 comprises 16 residues. This chain's CDR3 is CASSWPRGTSFYGYTF. The CDR3 DNA is TGTGCCAGCAGCTGGCCCAGGGGCACTAGTTTCTATGGCTACACCTTC.

This clone has only one observation. The chain is built from TRBV5-1 and TRBJ2-2; D may be TRBD1 (6 bases). The CDR3 contains 13 residues. Deletions cut 6 bases from V and 5 bases from J, with 11 bases between. CDR1 is SGHRS, CDR2 YFSETQ, per germline. CDR3 coding DNA: TGCGCCAGCAAGGACAGCCGTACCGGGGAGCTGTTTTTT. Its translation is CASKDSRTGELFF. The variable domain in full, with the rest retrieved from reference TRBV5-1 and TRBJ2-2, is KAGVTQTPRYLIKTRGQQVTLSCSPISGHRSVSWYQQTPGQGLQFLFEYFSETQRNKGNFPGRFSGRQFSNSRSEMNVSTLELGDSALYLCASKDSRTGELFFGEGSRLTVL.

J is TRBJ1-1 and V is TRBV11-1, with D perhaps matching TRBD1 (6 bases). The CDR3 has 18 residues. V lost 7 bases, J lost 7 bases, and 31 bases lay in between. Germline V CDR1 and CDR2: SGHAT, FQDESV (reference sequence). The CDR3 region is CASKLSAWGGLPDDEAFF. As DNA, the CDR3 is TGTGCCAGCAAACTTAGCGCGTGGGGGGGCCTCCCAGACGATGAAGCTTTCTTT.

In this sample, this clone turned up a few times. This chain joins TRBV28 and TRBJ2-3; 11 nucleotides agree with TRBD2. After removal of 6 bases from V and 2 bases from J, the junction contained 7 bases not matched to a gene. This CDR3 region has 16 residues. Germline loops: CDR1 MDHEN, CDR2 SYDVKM. The CDR3 DNA follows: TGTGCCAGCAGCCCCCAGACTAGCGGGACCACAGATACGCAGTATTTT. Its protein is CASSPQTSGTTDTQYF. The full variable domain, rest sourced from reference TRBV28 and TRBJ2-3, is DVKVTQSSRYLVKRTGEKVFLECVQDMDHENMFWYRQDPGLGLRLIYFSYDVKMKEKGDIPEGYSVSREKKERFSLILESASTNQTSMYLCASSPQTSGTTDTQYFGPGTRLTVL.

The rearrangement uses TRBV4-1 and TRBJ2-7; D is possibly TRBD2 (6 bases). The CDR3 contains 16 residues. The V gene's germline CDR1 is MGHRA and CDR2 YSYEKL. V lost 1 base to trimming and J lost 0 bases, with 13 bases between them. In DNA, the CDR3 is TGCGCCAGCAGCCAAGTACCACGGGACTTCTCCTACGAGCAGTACTTC. Its protein is CASSQVPRDFSYEQYF.

The rearrangement uses TRBV7-3 and TRBJ2-1; 7 nucleotides line up with TRBD2. Germline CDR1 is SGHTA and CDR2 is FQGTGA. V dropped 1 base and J dropped 4; count of bases not matched to a gene: 1. The CDR3 spans 14 residues. The CDR3 reads CASSLRGGYNEQFF. The CDR3 region has the DNA TGTGCCAGCAGCTTAAGGGGGGGGTACAATGAGCAGTTCTTC. The complete variable domain, with remaining parts taken from reference TRBV7-3 and TRBJ2-1, reads GAGVSQTPSNKVTEKGKYVELRCDPISGHTALYWYRQSLGQGPEFLIYFQGTGAADDSGLPNDRFFAVRPEGSVSTLKIQRTERGDSAVYLCASSLRGGYNEQFFGPGTRLTVL.

The rearrangement joins TRBV2 to TRBJ2-3; D might be TRBD1 (5 bases). CDR1 and CDR2 (germline): SNHLY, FYNNEI. Trimming took off 8 bases at V and 8 bases at J, with 11 bases between the two ends. The CDR3 covers 11 residues. In DNA, the CDR3 is TGTGCCAGCGAATTTCAGGGTACGCAGTATTTT. Amino acid sequence: CASEFQGTQYF.

This chain connects TRBV6-5 to TRBJ2-1; a possible D gene is TRBD1 (6 bases). CDR3 length: 15 amino acids. The V gene lost 0 bases and the J gene lost 9 bases, with 15 bases spanning the gap. Germline V gene lookup returns CDR1 MNHEY and CDR2 SVGAGI. Here the CDR3 DNA reads TGTGCCAGCAGTTACTCGAGGGGGATGGGGTTTGAGCAGTTCTTC. Residues: CASSYSRGMGFEQFF.

This clone was seen only a few times. The chain is built from TRBV14 and TRBJ1-6; D gene ambiguous. The CDR3 contains 16 residues. The germline V and J ends were trimmed by 1 base and 3 bases, with 10 bases remaining between them. Germline loops: CDR1 SGHDN, CDR2 FVKESK. The CDR3 bases are TGTGCCAGCAGCCAAGCCCTAGCAGACTATAATTCACCCCTCCACTTT. It yields the protein CASSQALADYNSPLHF.

The chain employs TRBV5-1 and TRBJ2-3; 8 positions match TRBD2. The germline V gene has CDR1 SGHRS and CDR2 YFSETQ. The CDR3 is made up of 14 amino acids. J gave up 2 bases and V 2 bases, and 1 base lay outside the gene matches. The CDR3 sequence: CASSLAGATDTQYF. As DNA, the CDR3 is TGCGCCAGCAGCTTAGCGGGGGCCACAGATACGCAGTATTTT.

The CDR3 spells CASTPGLAGGADTQYF. For the CDR3, the DNA is TGTGCCAGCACCCCCGGCCTAGCGGGAGGGGCAGATACGCAGTATTTT. The chain links TRBV6-6 to TRBJ2-3; TRBD2 matches at 12 bases. From germline, CDR1 is MNHNY and CDR2 SVGAGI (reference sequence). The CDR3 runs 16 residues. V trimming: 7 bases; J trimming: 4 bases; junction bases outside the gene matches: 9.

The rearrangement joins TRBV9 to TRBJ1-2; D possibly corresponds to TRBD1 (6 bases). This CDR3 region has 18 residues. Germline lookup yields CDR1 SGDLS and CDR2 YYNGEE. The V gene lost 4 bases and the J gene lost 2 bases, with 24 bases spanning the gap. CDR3 DNA: TGTGCCAGCAGCCCAAGGGGGGGGGCATACAACCAAAACTATGGCTACACCTTC. Encoded protein: CASSPRGGAYNQNYGYTF.

The chain joins TRBV12-2 to TRBJ2-1; the table's TRBD2 call for D was not verified on the DNA. TRBV12-2 counts as a pseudogene. The CDR3 length is 19 residues. Here the CDR3 reads CASRWTPEREDVGYDEQFF. The CDR3 DNA reads TGTGCAAGTCGCTGGACACCGGAGCGGGAGGACGTGGGGTACGATGAGCAGTTCTTC.

The gene calls are TRBV5-6 and TRBJ2-7, with 7 bases matching TRBD1. The V and J ends lost 2 bases and 7 bases, in that order; junction bases with no gene match: 3. The CDR3 runs to 12 residues. Germline V lookup: CDR1 SGHDT, CDR2 YYEEEE. The DNA for the CDR3 is TGTGCCAGCAGCTTTACAGGGGTTGAGCAGTACTTC. It yields the protein CASSFTGVEQYF.

This chain uses TRBV5-1 with TRBJ2-7, with D possibly matching TRBD1 (6 bases). The CDR3 spans 14 residues. V lost 5 bases and J 5 bases, leaving 17 bases between the germline ends. Germline loops: CDR1 SGHRS, CDR2 YFSETQ. CDR3 amino acids: CASSPGQLRHEQYF. The CDR3 coding sequence is TGCGCCAGCAGTCCCGGACAGCTCCGCCACGAGCAGTACTTC. Variable domain in full (rest from reference TRBV5-1 and TRBJ2-7): KAGVTQTPRYLIKTRGQQVTLSCSPISGHRSVSWYQQTPGQGLQFLFEYFSETQRNKGNFPGRFSGRQFSNSRSEMNVSTLELGDSALYLCASSPGQLRHEQYFGPGTRLTVT.

V is TRBV5-1 and J is TRBJ1-2, with 7 nucleotides matching TRBD1. The length of the CDR3 is 17 residues. CDR1 is SGHRS, CDR2 YFSETQ, per germline. Trimming cost V 0 bases and J 1 base; bases outside gene matches: 9. The CDR3 sequence is CASSLATGTESNYGYTF. The CDR3 DNA reads as TGCGCCAGCAGCTTGGCGACCGGGACAGAGAGTAACTATGGCTACACCTTC. The full variable domain, with the rest looked up from reference TRBV5-1 and TRBJ1-2, is KAGVTQTPRYLIKTRGQQVTLSCSPISGHRSVSWYQQTPGQGLQFLFEYFSETQRNKGNFPGRFSGRQFSNSRSEMNVSTLELGDSALYLCASSLATGTESNYGYTFGSGTRLTVV.

As for this clone: One end of the junction varies from germline; a read error may be responsible. The V gene is TRBV6-5, the J gene TRBJ2-3; D perhaps matches TRBD2 (6 bases). The V gene's germline CDR1 is MNHEY and CDR2 SVGAGI. The CDR3 extends over 12 amino acids. The CDR3 loop reads CASRGGTDKQYF. In DNA form, the CDR3 reads TGTGCCAGCAGGGGAGGCACAGATAAGCAGTATTTT.

This clone was counted a single time. This chain connects TRBV5-1 to TRBJ2-7, with D hard to call. This CDR3 is 11 amino acids long. Between the trimmed V and J ends, which lost 0 bases and 6 bases, there was a span of 4 bases. Germline CDR1 reads SGHRS; CDR2 reads YFSETQ. The CDR3 loop is CASSLASEQYF. Here the CDR3 DNA reads TGCGCCAGCAGCTTGGCCTCCGAGCAGTACTTC.

This chain links TRBV29-1 with TRBJ2-7; a weak D match, TRBD1 (6 bases). Looked up from germline, CDR1 is SQVTM and CDR2 is ANQGSEA. Trimming cost V 7 bases and J 6 bases, with 16 bases left between them. The CDR3 is made up of 12 amino acids. Here the CDR3 reads CSAGLQGTEQYF. CDR3 coding DNA: TGCAGCGCCGGACTTCAGGGGACCGAGCAGTACTTC.

The DNA for the CDR3 is TGCGCCAGCAGCTTGTCGGTTGGACAAACCACTGAAGCTTTCTTT. Encoded protein: CASSLSVGQTTEAFF. The chain joins TRBV5-1 to TRBJ1-1, with D possibly TRBD1 on 5 matching bases. CDR1 and CDR2 from the germline V gene are SGHRS and YFSETQ. CDR3 length: 15 amino acids. V lost 1 base and J lost 4, with 14 bases in between.

The genes are TRBV10-3 and TRBJ2-7; 8 nucleotides match TRBD1. The CDR3 has 13 amino acids. The germline CDR1 and CDR2 sequences are ENHRY and SYGVKD. V was clipped by 4 bases and J by 2 bases; unmatched bases: 1. CDR3 DNA sequence: TGTGCCATCAGTGTACAGGGGGCCTACGAGCAGTACTTC. This gives the protein CAISVQGAYEQYF.